Listed below are T cell receptor beta chains from one sample, sequenced in a study of cytomegalovirus exposure and HLA in healthy donors. Method: immunoSEQ multiplex PCR; TCRdb's copy keeps in-frame clones and lacks some. The table lists 100,000 to 150,000 clones, around nine tenths of them singletons. The specimen sequenced was PBMCs. All receptors derive from a man between 25 and 39 years old in good health and CMV-seronegative. The CDR3 runs from the conserved cysteine through the conserved F or W.

j_gene: TRBJ2-3
v_gene: TRBV21-1
CDR3aa: CASSKVASTDTQYF

j_gene: TRBJ1-3
v_gene: TRBV5-1
CDR3aa: CASSLGQNSGNTIYF

j_gene: TRBJ1-3
v_gene: TRBV7-9
CDR3aa: CASSLRDRSFSGNTIYF

j_gene: TRBJ2-7
v_gene: TRBV18
CDR3aa: CASSPDLKQYF

j_gene: TRBJ2-1
v_gene: TRBV7-3
CDR3aa: CASRRSADYNEQFF

j_gene: TRBJ2-5
v_gene: TRBV29-1
CDR3aa: CSVDGRGQGGRETQYF

j_gene: TRBJ2-5
v_gene: TRBV5-1
CDR3aa: CASSPLGYQETQYF

j_gene: TRBJ1-5
v_gene: TRBV7-8
CDR3aa: CASSFWEDNQPQHF

j_gene: TRBJ2-6
v_gene: TRBV4-1
CDR3aa: CASSQDQGTGANVLTF

j_gene: TRBJ2-7
v_gene: TRBV25-1
CDR3aa: CASSVLGTIPEQYF

j_gene: TRBJ1-3
v_gene: TRBV9
CDR3aa: CASSVTAGGVSGNTIYF

j_gene: TRBJ1-2
v_gene: TRBV19
CDR3aa: CASSSTDLGYGYTF

j_gene: TRBJ2-5
v_gene: TRBV6-4
CDR3aa: CASSDSSGQGLETQYF

j_gene: TRBJ1-2
v_gene: TRBV5-1
CDR3aa: CASSPNFGEHGYTF

j_gene: TRBJ2-7
v_gene: TRBV29-1
CDR3aa: CSVGRLPGEQYF

j_gene: TRBJ2-3
v_gene: TRBV10-1
CDR3aa: CASSMSGTDTQYF

j_gene: TRBJ1-1
v_gene: TRBV7-2
CDR3aa: CASSLGVMNTEAFF

j_gene: TRBJ1-6
v_gene: TRBV16
CDR3aa: CASSQFDREFGSPLHF

j_gene: TRBJ1-2
v_gene: TRBV13
CDR3aa: CASSAQGTYGYTF

j_gene: TRBJ1-5
v_gene: TRBV6-6
CDR3aa: CASSWDLQGNQPQHF

j_gene: TRBJ2-1
v_gene: TRBV15
CDR3aa: CATSRERSGMYEQFF

j_gene: TRBJ2-1
v_gene: TRBV11-1
CDR3aa: CASSVTSGRAQYNEQFF

j_gene: TRBJ2-2
v_gene: TRBV5-1
CDR3aa: CASFPREMNTGELFF

j_gene: TRBJ2-7
v_gene: TRBV4-3
CDR3aa: CASSQAGSTYEQYF

j_gene: TRBJ1-2
v_gene: TRBV19
CDR3aa: CASTGPGGLGYGYTF

j_gene: TRBJ1-1
v_gene: TRBV20-1
CDR3aa: CSAKTATEAFF

j_gene: TRBJ2-1
v_gene: TRBV11-2
CDR3aa: CASSLEGGAYNEQFF

j_gene: TRBJ1-5
v_gene: TRBV21-1
CDR3aa: CASSRTDVRPQHF

j_gene: TRBJ2-1
v_gene: TRBV30
CDR3aa: CAWSVGVAGLNEQFF

j_gene: .
v_gene: TRBV15
CDR3aa: CATSTGTDSYEQYF

j_gene: TRBJ2-3
v_gene: TRBV7-3
CDR3aa: CASSSQGPDTQYF

j_gene: TRBJ2-1
v_gene: TRBV5-1
CDR3aa: CASSQQGSSYNEQFF

j_gene: TRBJ2-3
v_gene: TRBV7-8
CDR3aa: CASSLGLAGASDTQYF

j_gene: TRBJ2-7
v_gene: TRBV6-5
CDR3aa: CATRDSRTYEQYF

j_gene: TRBJ1-4
v_gene: TRBV25-1
CDR3aa: CASGGAIYEKLFF

j_gene: TRBJ2-1
v_gene: TRBV28
CDR3aa: CASISSGTGNNEQFF

j_gene: TRBJ2-5
v_gene: TRBV5-1
CDR3aa: CASSPNQGARETQYF

j_gene: TRBJ1-2
v_gene: TRBV11-2
CDR3aa: CASSLVSVSYGYTF

j_gene: TRBJ2-1
v_gene: TRBV19
CDR3aa: CASSILQREGIFNNEQFF

j_gene: TRBJ1-5
v_gene: TRBV7-8
CDR3aa: CASRPRLIVTGQDQPQHF

j_gene: TRBJ2-2
v_gene: TRBV5-4
CDR3aa: CASSLLPSGSTGELFF

j_gene: TRBJ2-7
v_gene: TRBV5-1
CDR3aa: CASSLGFGTSGRVGEQYF

j_gene: TRBJ2-1
v_gene: TRBV14
CDR3aa: CASSPGLAIGEQFF

j_gene: TRBJ1-3
v_gene: TRBV5-4
CDR3aa: CASSPDRRTGNTIYF

j_gene: TRBJ1-5
v_gene: TRBV4-3
CDR3aa: CASSQNSGFQPQHF

j_gene: TRBJ2-5
v_gene: TRBV19
CDR3aa: CASSISGQEEETQYF